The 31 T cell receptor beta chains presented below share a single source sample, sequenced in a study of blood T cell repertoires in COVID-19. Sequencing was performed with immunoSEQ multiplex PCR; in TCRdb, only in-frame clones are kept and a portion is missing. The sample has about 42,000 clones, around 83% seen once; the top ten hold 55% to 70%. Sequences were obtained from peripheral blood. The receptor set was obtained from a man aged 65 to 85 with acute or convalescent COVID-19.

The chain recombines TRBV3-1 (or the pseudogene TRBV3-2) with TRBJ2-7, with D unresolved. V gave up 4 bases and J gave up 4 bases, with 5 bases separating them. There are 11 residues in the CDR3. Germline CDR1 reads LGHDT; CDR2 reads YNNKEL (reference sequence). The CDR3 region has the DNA TGTGCCAGCAGCCGTCTATACGAGCAGTACTTC. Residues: CASSRLYEQYF.

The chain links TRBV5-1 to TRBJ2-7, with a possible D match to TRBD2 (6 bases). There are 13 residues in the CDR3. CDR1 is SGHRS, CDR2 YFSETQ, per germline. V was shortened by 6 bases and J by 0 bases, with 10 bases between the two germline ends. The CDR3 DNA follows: TGCGCCAGCACGGGACTCCGCTCCTACGAGCAGTACTTC. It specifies CASTGLRSYEQYF.

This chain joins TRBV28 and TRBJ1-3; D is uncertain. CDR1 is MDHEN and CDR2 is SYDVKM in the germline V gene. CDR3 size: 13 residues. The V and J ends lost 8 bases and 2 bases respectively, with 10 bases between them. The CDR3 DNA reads TGTGCCAGCTTAACCGAGCCTGGAAACACCATATATTTT. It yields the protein CASLTEPGNTIYF.

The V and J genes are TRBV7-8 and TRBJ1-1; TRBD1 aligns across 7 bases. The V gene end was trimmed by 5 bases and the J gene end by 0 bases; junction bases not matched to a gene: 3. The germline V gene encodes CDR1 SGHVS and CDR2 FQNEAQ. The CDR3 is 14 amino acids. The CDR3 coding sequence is TGTGCCAGCAGCGCGGGACAGTTGAACACTGAAGCTTTCTTT. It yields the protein CASSAGQLNTEAFF.

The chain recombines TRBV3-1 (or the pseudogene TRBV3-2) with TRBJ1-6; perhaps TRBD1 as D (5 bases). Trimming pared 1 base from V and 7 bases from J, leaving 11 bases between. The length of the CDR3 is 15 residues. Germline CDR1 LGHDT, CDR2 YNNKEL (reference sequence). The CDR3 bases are TGTGCCAGCAGCCAAGGGTGGCAGGGCAATTCACCCCTCCACTTT. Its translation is CASSQGWQGNSPLHF.

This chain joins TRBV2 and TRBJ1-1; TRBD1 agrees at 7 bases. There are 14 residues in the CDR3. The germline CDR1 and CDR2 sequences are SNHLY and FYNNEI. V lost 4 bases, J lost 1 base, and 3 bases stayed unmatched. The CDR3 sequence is CASSVGDRNTEAFF. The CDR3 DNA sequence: TGTGCCAGCAGTGTAGGGGACAGGAACACTGAAGCTTTCTTT.

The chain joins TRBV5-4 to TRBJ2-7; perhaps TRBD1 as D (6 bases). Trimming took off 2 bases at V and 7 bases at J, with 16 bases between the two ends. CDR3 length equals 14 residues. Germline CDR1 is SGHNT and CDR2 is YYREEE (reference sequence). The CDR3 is CASSFVDRPGEQYF. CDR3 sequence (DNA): TGTGCCAGCAGCTTCGTAGACAGGCCTGGGGAGCAGTACTTC.

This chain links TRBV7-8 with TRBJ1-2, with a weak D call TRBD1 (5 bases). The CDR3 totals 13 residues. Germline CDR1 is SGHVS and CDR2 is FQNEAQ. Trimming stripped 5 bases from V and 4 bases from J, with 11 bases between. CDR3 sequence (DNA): TGTGCCAGCAGCCTTGGGGCTTTCTATGGCTACACCTTC. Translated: CASSLGAFYGYTF.

CDR3 region: CASFSGGVNEQFF. The CDR3 DNA is TGTGCCAGCTTTAGCGGGGGGGTCAATGAGCAGTTCTTC. The rearrangement joins TRBV6-5 to TRBJ2-1; 11 nucleotides match TRBD2. The CDR3 has 13 residues. With V trimmed by 8 bases and J by 6 bases, 3 bases remained unmatched. The germline V gene encodes CDR1 MNHEY and CDR2 SVGAGI.

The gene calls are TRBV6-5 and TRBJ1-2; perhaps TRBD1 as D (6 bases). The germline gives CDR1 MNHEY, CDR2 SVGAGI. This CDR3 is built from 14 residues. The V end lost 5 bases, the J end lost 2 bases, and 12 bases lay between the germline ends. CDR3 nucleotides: TGTGCCAGCAGTAGGACAGTCCGGAACTATGGCTACACCTTC. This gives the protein CASSRTVRNYGYTF.

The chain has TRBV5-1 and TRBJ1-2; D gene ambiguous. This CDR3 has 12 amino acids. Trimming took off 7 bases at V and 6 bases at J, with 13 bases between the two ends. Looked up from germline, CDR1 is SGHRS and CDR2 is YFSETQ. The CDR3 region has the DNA TGCGCCAGCTACGCACGGGGAAATGGCTACACCTTC. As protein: CASYARGNGYTF.

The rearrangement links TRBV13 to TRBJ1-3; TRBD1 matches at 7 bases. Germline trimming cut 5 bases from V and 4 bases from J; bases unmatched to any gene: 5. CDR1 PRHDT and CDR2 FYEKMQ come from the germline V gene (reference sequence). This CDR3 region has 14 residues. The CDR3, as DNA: TGTGCCAGCAGCCCCACAGGGGCAGGAAACACCATATATTTT. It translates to CASSPTGAGNTIYF.

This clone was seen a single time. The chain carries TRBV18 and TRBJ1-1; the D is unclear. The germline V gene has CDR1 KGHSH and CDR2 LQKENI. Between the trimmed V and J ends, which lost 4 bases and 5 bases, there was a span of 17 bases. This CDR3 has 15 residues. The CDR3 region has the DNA TGTGCCAGCTCACGATCATCGGGCGGAGGAACTGAAGCTTTCTTT. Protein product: CASSRSSGGGTEAFF.

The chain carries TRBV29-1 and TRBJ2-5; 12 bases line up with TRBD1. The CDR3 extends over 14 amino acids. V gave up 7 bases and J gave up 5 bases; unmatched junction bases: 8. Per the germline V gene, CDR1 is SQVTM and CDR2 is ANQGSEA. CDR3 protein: CSATGQGAVETQYF. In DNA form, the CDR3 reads TGCAGCGCCACGGGACAGGGGGCGGTGGAGACCCAGTACTTC.

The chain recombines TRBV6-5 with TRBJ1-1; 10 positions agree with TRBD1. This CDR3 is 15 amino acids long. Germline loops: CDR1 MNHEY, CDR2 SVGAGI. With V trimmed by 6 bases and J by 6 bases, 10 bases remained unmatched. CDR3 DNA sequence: TGTGCCAGCAGGCTAGGGACAGGGGAGTCGGCTGAAGCTTTCTTT. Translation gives CASRLGTGESAEAFF.

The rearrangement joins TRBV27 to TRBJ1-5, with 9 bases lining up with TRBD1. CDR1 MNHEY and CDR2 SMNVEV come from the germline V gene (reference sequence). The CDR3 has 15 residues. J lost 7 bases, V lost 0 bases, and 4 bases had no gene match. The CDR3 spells CASSLSQGQGQPQHF. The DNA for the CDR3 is TGTGCCAGCAGTTTATCCCAGGGACAGGGCCAGCCCCAGCATTTT.

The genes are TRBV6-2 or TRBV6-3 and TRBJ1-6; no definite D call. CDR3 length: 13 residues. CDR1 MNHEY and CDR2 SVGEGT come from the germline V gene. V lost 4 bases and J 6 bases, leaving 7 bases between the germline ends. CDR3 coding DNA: TGTGCCAGCAGTTTCCGGTCTAATTCACCCCTCCACTTT. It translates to CASSFRSNSPLHF.

Written as DNA, the CDR3 is TGTGCCAGCAGCCCGGGGGTATTGGTCGATGAGCAGTTCTTC. Protein product: CASSPGVLVDEQFF. This rearrangement joins TRBV13 to TRBJ2-1, with D tentatively TRBD2 (6 bases). CDR3 length: 14 amino acids. The ends were cut back, 5 bases at V and 8 bases at J, with 16 bases in the middle. Germline values: CDR1 PRHDT, CDR2 FYEKMQ (reference sequence). The variable domain in full, completed from reference TRBV13 and TRBJ2-1, reads AAGVIQSPRHLIKEKRETATLKCYPIPRHDTVYWYQQGPGQDPQFLISFYEKMQSDKGSIPDRFSAQQFSDYHSELNMSSLELGDSALYFCASSPGVLVDEQFFGPGTRLTVL.

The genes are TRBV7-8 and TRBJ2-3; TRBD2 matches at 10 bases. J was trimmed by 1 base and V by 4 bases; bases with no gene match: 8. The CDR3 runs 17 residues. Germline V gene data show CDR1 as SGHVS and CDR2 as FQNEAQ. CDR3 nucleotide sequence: TGTGCCAGCAGCTCCTATCGGACTAGCGGTCGCACAGATACGCAGTATTTT. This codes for CASSSYRTSGRTDTQYF.

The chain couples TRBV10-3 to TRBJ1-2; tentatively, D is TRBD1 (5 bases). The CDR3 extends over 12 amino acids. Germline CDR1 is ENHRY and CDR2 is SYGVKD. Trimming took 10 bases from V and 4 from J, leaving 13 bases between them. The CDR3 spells CASTGTPYGYTF. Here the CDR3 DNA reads TGTGCCAGCACCGGGACTCCCTATGGCTACACCTTC.

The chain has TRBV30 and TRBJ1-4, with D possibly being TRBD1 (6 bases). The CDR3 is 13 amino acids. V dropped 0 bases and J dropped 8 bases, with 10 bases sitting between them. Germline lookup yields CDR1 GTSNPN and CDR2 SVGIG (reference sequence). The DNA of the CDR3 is TGTGCCTGGAGTGTACAGGGAAGCGAAAAACTGTTTTTT. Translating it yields CAWSVQGSEKLFF.

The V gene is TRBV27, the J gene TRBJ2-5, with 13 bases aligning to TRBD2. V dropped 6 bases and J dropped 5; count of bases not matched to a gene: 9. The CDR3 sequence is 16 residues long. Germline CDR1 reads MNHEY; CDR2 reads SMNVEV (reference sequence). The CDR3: CASSTEGTSGVETQYF. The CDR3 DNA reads TGTGCCAGCAGCACGGAAGGGACTAGCGGGGTTGAGACCCAGTACTTC.

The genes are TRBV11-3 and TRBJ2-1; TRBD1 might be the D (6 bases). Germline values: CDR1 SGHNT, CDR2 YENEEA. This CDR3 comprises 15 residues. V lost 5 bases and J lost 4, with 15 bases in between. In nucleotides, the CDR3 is TGTGCCAGCAGCAACAGGGAGACGGGATACAATGAGCAGTTCTTC. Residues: CASSNRETGYNEQFF.

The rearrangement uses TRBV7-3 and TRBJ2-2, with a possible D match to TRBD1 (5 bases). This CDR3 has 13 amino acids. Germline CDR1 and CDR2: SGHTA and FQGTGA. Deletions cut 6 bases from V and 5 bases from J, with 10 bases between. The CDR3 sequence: CASRATATGELFF. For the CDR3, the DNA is TGTGCCAGCAGGGCGACAGCTACCGGGGAGCTGTTTTTT.

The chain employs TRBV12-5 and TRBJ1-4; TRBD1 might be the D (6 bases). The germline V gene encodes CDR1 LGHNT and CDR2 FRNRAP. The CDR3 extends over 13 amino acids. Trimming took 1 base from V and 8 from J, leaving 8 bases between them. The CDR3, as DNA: TGTGCTAGTGGTTTGGGACAGGAGGAAAAACTGTTTTTT. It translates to CASGLGQEEKLFF.

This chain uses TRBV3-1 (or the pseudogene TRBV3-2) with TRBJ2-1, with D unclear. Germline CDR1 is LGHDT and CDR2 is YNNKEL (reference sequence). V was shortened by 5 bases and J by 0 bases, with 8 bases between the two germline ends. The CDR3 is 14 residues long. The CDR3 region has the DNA TGTGCCAGCAGCTCGAGGAGCTCCTACAATGAGCAGTTCTTC. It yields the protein CASSSRSSYNEQFF.

CDR3 region: CASSERWGGTF. For the CDR3, the DNA is TGTGCCAGCAGTGAACGGTGGGGAGGGACCTTC. The chain uses TRBV2 and TRBJ1-2; D gene uncertain. This CDR3 comprises 11 residues. The germline V and J ends were trimmed by 2 bases and 14 bases, with 12 bases remaining between them. The germline V gene has CDR1 SNHLY and CDR2 FYNNEI. The full variable domain, its missing parts supplied by reference TRBV2 and TRBJ1-2, is EPEVTQTPSHQVTQMGQEVILRCVPISNHLYFYWYRQILGQKVEFLVSFYNNEISEKSEIFDDQFSVERPDGSNFTLKIRSTKLEDSAMYFCASSERWGGTFGSGTRLTVV.

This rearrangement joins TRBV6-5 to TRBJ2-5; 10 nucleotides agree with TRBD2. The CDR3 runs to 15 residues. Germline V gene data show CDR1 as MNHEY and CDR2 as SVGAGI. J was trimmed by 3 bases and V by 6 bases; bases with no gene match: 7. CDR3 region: CASSSPSGGEETQYF. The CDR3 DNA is TGTGCCAGCAGCTCTCCCAGCGGGGGGGAAGAGACCCAGTACTTC.

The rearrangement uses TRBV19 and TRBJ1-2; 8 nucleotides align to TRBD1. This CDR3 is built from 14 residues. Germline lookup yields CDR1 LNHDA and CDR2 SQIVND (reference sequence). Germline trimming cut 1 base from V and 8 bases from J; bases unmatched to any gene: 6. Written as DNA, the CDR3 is TGTGCCAGTAGTATAGCCGACAGGGGTGGCGGCTACACCTTC. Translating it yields CASSIADRGGGYTF.

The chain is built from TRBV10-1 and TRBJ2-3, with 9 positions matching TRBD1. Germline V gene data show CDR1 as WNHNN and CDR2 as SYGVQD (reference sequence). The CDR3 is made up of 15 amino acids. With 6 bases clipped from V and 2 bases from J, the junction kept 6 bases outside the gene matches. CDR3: CASSDRGGLTDTQYF. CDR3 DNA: TGCGCCAGCAGCGACAGGGGGGGACTCACAGATACGCAGTATTTT.

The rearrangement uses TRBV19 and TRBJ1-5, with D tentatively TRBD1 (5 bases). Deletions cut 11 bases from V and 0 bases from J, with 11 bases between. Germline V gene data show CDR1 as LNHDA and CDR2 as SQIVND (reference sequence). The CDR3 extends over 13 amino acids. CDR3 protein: CAAGRNSNQPQHF. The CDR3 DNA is TGTGCCGCGGGACGGAATAGCAATCAGCCCCAGCATTTT.